Below, 18 T cell receptor beta chains from the same sample are listed, as sequenced in a study of blood T cell repertoires in COVID-19. The table came from immunoSEQ multiplex PCR; TCRdb's copy has only in-frame clones and leaves some out. The table lists about 400,000 clones, around 90% of them singletons, with roughly 1.9% in the top ten. The material sequenced was PBMCs or T cells enriched from blood (not recorded which). The receptors stem from a woman aged 35 to 49 with acute COVID-19.

V usage is TRBV3-1 (or the pseudogene TRBV3-2) and J usage is TRBJ1-3, with D perhaps TRBD1 (5 bases). The CDR3 is 18 residues long. V dropped 6 bases and J dropped 0 bases, with 21 bases sitting between them. Looked up from germline, CDR1 is LGHDT and CDR2 is YNNKEL (reference sequence). CDR3 loop: CASSPLPPTDRSGNTIYF. CDR3 bases: TGTGCCAGCAGTCCTCTCCCACCGACAGATCGCTCTGGAAACACCATATATTTT.

This chain links TRBV3-1 (or the pseudogene TRBV3-2) with TRBJ1-1, with 8 nucleotides matching TRBD1. Germline CDR1 LGHDT, CDR2 YNNKEL (reference sequence). J was trimmed by 12 bases and V by 0 bases; bases with no gene match: 9. The CDR3 covers 14 residues. CDR3 residues: CASSQDFTGGKTFF. CDR3 DNA sequence: TGTGCCAGCAGCCAAGATTTTACAGGGGGTAAAACTTTCTTT.

The chain is built from TRBV18 and TRBJ1-4; no reliable D call. The V gene lost 3 bases and the J gene lost 8 bases, with 22 bases spanning the gap. The CDR3 length is 17 residues. Germline V gene data show CDR1 as KGHSH and CDR2 as LQKENI. The CDR3 region is CASSPTTGNTAGEKLFF. The CDR3 nucleotides read TGTGCCAGCTCACCTACCACGGGAAACACGGCGGGGGAAAAACTGTTTTTT.

DNA of the CDR3: TGCAGCGTTGGCAGGGGTATTAATCAGCCCCAGCATTTT. Amino acid sequence: CSVGRGINQPQHF. The chain joins TRBV29-1 to TRBJ1-5; maybe TRBD1 (6 bases). The CDR3 totals 13 residues. Germline loops: CDR1 SQVTM, CDR2 ANQGSEA. The ends were cut back, 4 bases at V and 4 bases at J, with 11 bases in the middle.

This sequence joins TRBV5-1 and TRBJ2-7; 11 bases match TRBD1. J was trimmed by 2 bases and V by 3 bases; bases with no gene match: 4. This CDR3 is built from 15 residues. Germline CDR1 reads SGHRS; CDR2 reads YFSETQ. The CDR3 nucleotides are TGCGCCAGCAGCTACGGGACAGGGGGAACCTACGAGCAGTACTTC. Translated: CASSYGTGGTYEQYF.

The chain links TRBV18 to TRBJ2-7, with 14 bases lining up with TRBD2. The CDR3 runs 17 residues. The ends lost 3 bases at V and 0 bases at J; junction bases unmatched: 4. Looked up from germline, CDR1 is KGHSH and CDR2 is LQKENI. Here the CDR3 DNA reads TGTGCCAGCTCACCGGGACTAGCGGGGGCCAACTCCTACGAGCAGTACTTC. Translated: CASSPGLAGANSYEQYF.

V and J are TRBV7-8 and TRBJ1-1; D remains unclear. Germline CDR1 reads SGHVS; CDR2 reads FQNEAQ. Trimming cost V 2 bases and J 0 bases, with 22 bases left between them. The CDR3 is 19 amino acids. CDR3 coding DNA: TGTGCCAGCAGCTTACGGGCGGGAACGACTCGGGTGATGAACACTGAAGCTTTCTTT. Protein: CASSLRAGTTRVMNTEAFF.

This chain links TRBV5-5 with TRBJ2-4; D is unresolved. Trimming stripped 0 bases from V and 0 bases from J, with 10 bases between. The CDR3 sequence is 16 residues long. Looked up from germline, CDR1 is SGHKS and CDR2 is YYEKEE (reference sequence). The CDR3, as DNA: TGTGCCAGCAGCTTGGACCAGACTCTAGCCAAAAACATTCAGTACTTC. It translates to CASSLDQTLAKNIQYF.

This chain connects TRBV3-1 (or the pseudogene TRBV3-2) to TRBJ1-1; possibly TRBD1 for D (5 bases). This CDR3 comprises 14 residues. V shed 1 base and J shed 4 bases, with 10 bases lying between them. The germline gives CDR1 LGHDT, CDR2 YNNKEL (reference sequence). The DNA of the CDR3 is TGTGCCAGCAGCCAAGCAGGGAGGGGCACTGAAGCTTTCTTT. Its protein product is CASSQAGRGTEAFF.

The chain has TRBV10-1 and TRBJ1-5, with a possible D match to TRBD1 (6 bases). The CDR3 totals 16 residues. Germline lookup yields CDR1 WNHNN and CDR2 SYGVQD (reference sequence). Trimming removed 4 bases at V and 7 bases at J, with 20 bases between. The CDR3 sequence is CASSGPLQGLGQPQHF. For the CDR3, the DNA is TGCGCCAGCAGTGGGCCCCTACAGGGTTTGGGGCAGCCCCAGCATTTT.

The V gene is TRBV15, the J gene TRBJ2-7; TRBD1 matches at 7 bases. Germline values: CDR1 LNHNV, CDR2 YYDKDF (reference sequence). V gave up 2 bases and J gave up 2 bases; unmatched junction bases: 3. This CDR3 has 14 residues. The CDR3 protein is CATSRRDRTYEQYF. CDR3 DNA sequence: TGTGCCACCAGCAGAAGGGACAGAACCTACGAGCAGTACTTC.

The chain uses TRBV4-2 and TRBJ1-2; D remains unclear. The germline V and J ends were trimmed by 0 bases and 4 bases, with 12 bases remaining between them. The V gene's germline CDR1 is LGHNA and CDR2 YNFKEQ. This CDR3 contains 15 residues. The CDR3 loop is CASSQDEGLSYGYTF. CDR3 bases: TGTGCCAGCAGCCAAGATGAGGGCCTTAGCTATGGCTACACCTTC.

This clone was recorded only once. The rearrangement joins TRBV5-5 to TRBJ1-1, with 7 bases that match TRBD1. V shed 0 bases, J shed 5 bases, and the junction held 16 bases outside the gene matches. The CDR3 runs 18 residues. The V gene's germline CDR1 is SGHKS and CDR2 YYEKEE (reference sequence). The CDR3 sequence is CASSLAGVTGLVWTEAFF. The CDR3 bases are TGTGCCAGCAGCTTGGCCGGGGTGACAGGGTTGGTTTGGACTGAAGCTTTCTTT.

The chain links TRBV24-1 to TRBJ2-3; possible D gene TRBD2, 6 bases. The germline V gene encodes CDR1 KGHDR and CDR2 SFDVKD. V lost 8 bases and J lost 4, with 9 bases in between. The CDR3 has 12 amino acids. CDR3 bases: TGTGCCACCAAATCGGGGGCAGATACGCAGTATTTT. It specifies CATKSGADTQYF.

This clone was picked up a small number of times. The V and J genes are TRBV5-4 and TRBJ2-7; 8 bases are shared with TRBD2. J lost 3 bases, V lost 0 bases, and 5 bases had no gene match. Germline V gives CDR1 SGHNT, CDR2 YYREEE (reference sequence). CDR3 length: 15 amino acids. The CDR3 sequence is CASSLGGLAGYEQYF. The CDR3 bases are TGTGCCAGCAGCTTGGGGGGGCTAGCGGGCTACGAGCAGTACTTC.

This chain joins TRBV6-5 and TRBJ1-3; possibly TRBD1 for D (6 bases). CDR3 length: 16 residues. Trimming took off 2 bases at V and 4 bases at J, with 15 bases between the two ends. Germline assignment: CDR1 MNHEY and CDR2 SVGAGI. The CDR3 DNA reads as TGTGCCAGCAGTTACCGAGTACAGGGTATAGGAAACACCATATATTTT. It yields the protein CASSYRVQGIGNTIYF.

At least ten counts were recorded for this clone. Other DNA sequences in this sample translate to the same CDR3. The chain combines TRBV5-1 with TRBJ2-7, with 8 bases aligning to TRBD1. Germline V gives CDR1 SGHRS, CDR2 YFSETQ. This CDR3 has 14 amino acids. Trimming cost V 4 bases and J 1 base; bases outside gene matches: 4. The CDR3 sequence: CASSTRQGSYEQYF. CDR3 bases: TGCGCCAGCAGCACCCGACAGGGGTCCTACGAGCAGTACTTC.

This sequence joins TRBV5-1 and TRBJ1-4; 7 positions agree with TRBD1. Germline loops: CDR1 SGHRS, CDR2 YFSETQ. The CDR3 has 14 residues. Trimming at V came to 4 bases and at J to 7 bases, leaving 7 bases not matched to a gene. The CDR3 DNA reads as TGCGCCAGCAGCGTCGACAGGGTACGTGAAAAACTGTTTTTT. Translating it yields CASSVDRVREKLFF. The whole variable domain, filled in from reference TRBV5-1 and TRBJ1-4, reads KAGVTQTPRYLIKTRGQQVTLSCSPISGHRSVSWYQQTPGQGLQFLFEYFSETQRNKGNFPGRFSGRQFSNSRSEMNVSTLELGDSALYLCASSVDRVREKLFFGSGTQLSVL.